The next 30 T cell receptor beta chains were all read from a single sample in a study of human T cells and chemical hapten exposure. From the RACE reads, TCRdb called clonotypes with MiXCR, one entry per CDR3 protein. Here the sample spans around 110,000 distinct CDR3 sequences, about 12% being singletons. Time point denoted: patch test 1, 2 weeks after DPC sensitization. Treatment of the sample: therapeutic diphenylcyclopropenone sensitization with weekly scalp DPC. The sample here was whole blood, taken in connection with sensitization to the hapten diphenylcyclopropenone (DPC). These receptors all come from a woman aged 45-59 years with alopecia areata. Some clones in this sample may be carry-over from other donors' samples.

This clonotype occurred many times. The chain carries TRBV12-3 or TRBV12-4 and TRBJ2-1, with 10 bases fitting TRBD1. The CDR3 loop spans 15 amino acids. J lost 7 bases, V lost 6 bases, and 9 bases had no gene match. In DNA form, the CDR3 reads TGTGCCAGCAGCCCACGAGGACAGGGGGTAAATGAGCAGTTCTTC. Translated, it gives CASSPRGQGVNEQFF.

This clonotype occurred many times. The genes are TRBV28 and TRBJ2-7; TRBD2 is a possible D gene (5 bases). CDR1 is MDHEN, CDR2 SYDVKM, per germline. This CDR3 has 12 amino acids. V was shortened by 2 bases and J by 7 bases, with 9 bases between the two germline ends. CDR3 coding DNA: TGTGCCAGCAGTTTAGGGGAGCGGGAGCAGTACTTC. Its translation: CASSLGEREQYF.

The chain has TRBV21-1 and TRBJ2-7; the table names TRBD1, a call not compared with the DNA. TRBV21-1 is assigned pseudogene status. The CDR3 spans 14 residues. CDR3 DNA sequence: TGTGCCAGCAGCAAGGGCCCCGGGACCGACGAGCAGTACTTC. Amino acids: CASSKGPGTDEQYF.

This clonotype was found many times. The gene calls are TRBV10-1 and TRBJ1-5, with D tentatively TRBD1 (6 bases). The germline CDR1 and CDR2 sequences are WNHNN and SYGVQD (reference sequence). The length of the CDR3 is 16 residues. Trimming pared 10 bases from V and 7 bases from J, leaving 26 bases between. CDR3 in amino acids: CAIPGAGAEFRQPQHF. The CDR3 DNA sequence: TGCGCCATCCCAGGGGCAGGGGCAGAATTCCGGCAGCCCCAGCATTTT.

This chain uses TRBV11-2 with TRBJ2-5; 8 bases are a match to TRBD1. Germline V gives CDR1 SGHAT, CDR2 FQNNGV. CDR3 length: 15 amino acids. V trimming: 5 bases; J trimming: 0 bases; junction bases outside the gene matches: 5. CDR3 coding DNA: TGTGCCAGCAGCGGAAACAGGGGGAACCAAGAGACCCAGTACTTC. It encodes CASSGNRGNQETQYF. Full variable domain (outside the CDR3, taken from reference TRBV11-2 and TRBJ2-5): EAGVAQSPRYKIIEKRQSVAFWCNPISGHATLYWYQQILGQGPKLLIQFQNNGVVDDSQLPKDRFSAERLKGVDSTLKIQPAKLEDSAVYLCASSGNRGNQETQYFGPGTRLLVL.

The chain carries TRBV5-1 and TRBJ1-2; unclear D gene. With 1 base removed from V and 4 bases from J, the gap between germline ends came to 8 bases. The germline gives CDR1 SGHRS, CDR2 YFSETQ. This CDR3 has 13 amino acids. The CDR3 bases are TGCGCCAGCAGCTTGACAGCCATCTATGGCTACACCTTC. It yields the protein CASSLTAIYGYTF.

The chain links TRBV12-3 or TRBV12-4 to TRBJ1-2, with D perhaps matching TRBD1 (5 bases). There are 14 residues in the CDR3. V dropped 4 bases and J dropped 6 bases, with 15 bases sitting between them. CDR3 sequence: CASSWGLLSHGYTF. CDR3 in DNA: TGTGCCAGCAGTTGGGGCCTTCTCAGCCATGGCTACACCTTC.

This sequence joins TRBV28 and TRBJ1-1; D gene ambiguous. The CDR3 loop spans 12 amino acids. Deletions cut 5 bases from V and 3 bases from J, with 7 bases between. Per germline, CDR1 MDHEN and CDR2 SYDVKM. DNA for the CDR3: TGTGCCAGCAGTCTACGCTACACTGAAGCTTTCTTT. It codes for CASSLRYTEAFF.

This clonotype was picked up many times. The CDR3 sequence: CASSFQQGDGYTF. In DNA, the CDR3 is TGTGCCAGCAGTTTTCAACAGGGGGATGGCTACACCTTC. The V call is TRBV12-3 or TRBV12-4, the J call TRBJ1-2, with 8 bases that match TRBD1. Germline trimming cut 3 bases from V and 6 bases from J; bases unmatched to any gene: 3. The CDR3 totals 13 residues.

This clonotype was seen ten or more times. CDR3 residues: CASSSTSGTGPNVLTF. CDR3 bases: TGCGCCAGCAGCTCTACATCCGGGACAGGCCCCAACGTCCTGACTTTC. This chain connects TRBV5-1 to TRBJ2-6; TRBD1 matches 8 bases. This CDR3 is 16 amino acids long. CDR1 and CDR2 from the germline V gene are SGHRS and YFSETQ. V lost 3 bases to trimming and J lost 8 bases; unmatched junction nucleotides: 10.

Only a few counts were recorded for this clonotype. This chain connects TRBV12-3 or TRBV12-4 to TRBJ2-7; a weak D match, TRBD2 (5 bases). The CDR3 totals 15 residues. V was shortened by 1 base and J by 0 bases, with 10 bases between the two germline ends. The CDR3 DNA follows: TGTGCCAGCAGTTTAGTCGGGGTCAGCTCCTACGAGCAGTACTTC. It yields the protein CASSLVGVSSYEQYF.

The chain combines TRBV28 with TRBJ2-3, with D possibly matching TRBD1 (6 bases). CDR1 is MDHEN and CDR2 is SYDVKM in the germline V gene. The CDR3 totals 14 residues. Trimming took 5 bases from V and 4 from J, leaving 13 bases between them. The CDR3 DNA is TGTGCCAGCAGTGCCCCGGACAGCGCAGATACGCAGTATTTT. Protein: CASSAPDSADTQYF.

The genes are TRBV7-8 and TRBJ2-7; 8 nucleotides align to TRBD1. V shed 5 bases, J shed 0 bases, and the junction held 6 bases outside the gene matches. CDR3 size: 15 residues. Per the germline V gene, CDR1 is SGHVS and CDR2 is FQNEAQ. CDR3 bases: TGTGCCAGCAGCGCCCGGGACAGGTTCTCCTACGAGCAGTACTTC. Protein product: CASSARDRFSYEQYF.

The chain carries TRBV18 and TRBJ1-3; 7 bases match TRBD1. Trimming cost V 1 base and J 1 base; bases outside gene matches: 19. There are 21 residues in the CDR3. The V gene's germline CDR1 is KGHSH and CDR2 LQKENI. As DNA, the CDR3 is TGTGCCAGCTCACCACTTTCCGGGACAGCCAACCCAACCCGATCTGGAAACACCATATATTTT. Translation gives CASSPLSGTANPTRSGNTIYF.

This clonotype was seen repeatedly, ten times or more. The chain employs TRBV6-2 or TRBV6-3 and TRBJ1-1; D gene uncertain. This CDR3 is 15 amino acids long. Deletions cut 5 bases from V and 1 base from J, with 14 bases between. CDR1 is MNHEY, CDR2 SVGEGT, per germline. The CDR3 loop reads CASSNGGFTNTEAFF. For the CDR3, the DNA is TGTGCCAGCAGTAATGGAGGGTTCACGAACACTGAAGCTTTCTTT.

This clonotype was observed many times. The chain employs TRBV4-1 and TRBJ1-5; possibly TRBD1 for D (5 bases). CDR3 size: 15 residues. Germline V CDR1 and CDR2: MGHRA, YSYEKL. V gave up 3 bases and J gave up 5 bases, with 14 bases separating them. CDR3: CASSHTLGPDQPQHF. CDR3 sequence (DNA): TGCGCCAGCAGCCATACTCTGGGGCCAGATCAGCCCCAGCATTTT.

In this sample, this clonotype turned up many times. V gene TRBV6-6 combines with J gene TRBJ1-6; TRBD1 matches 7 bases. With V trimmed by 2 bases and J by 4 bases, 8 bases remained unmatched. Germline V gives CDR1 MNHNY, CDR2 SVGAGI (reference sequence). This CDR3 contains 17 residues. The CDR3 spells CASSYVKGASYNSPLHF. Here the CDR3 DNA reads TGTGCCAGCAGTTACGTCAAGGGGGCCTCTTATAATTCACCCCTCCACTTT.

This clonotype showed up many times. The genes are TRBV11-2 and TRBJ2-6; D is possibly TRBD1 or TRBD2 (5 bases each). Trimming removed 7 bases from V and 0 bases from J, with 19 bases in between. From germline, CDR1 is SGHAT and CDR2 FQNNGV. CDR3 size: 18 residues. CDR3 DNA: TGTGCCAGCACCGCCCCTTGGGGGTCCCCCTCTGGGGCCAACGTCCTGACTTTC. Protein: CASTAPWGSPSGANVLTF.

The V and J genes are TRBV20-1 and TRBJ2-1; 8 nucleotides line up with TRBD2. CDR3 length: 15 amino acids. Trimming removed 0 bases from V and 9 bases from J; junction bases left unmatched: 10. CDR1 is DFQATT, CDR2 SNEGSKA, per germline (reference sequence). The CDR3 is CSARDFGLASREQFF. The CDR3 DNA is TGCAGTGCTAGAGATTTCGGACTAGCATCCCGTGAGCAGTTCTTC.

This clonotype was detected a few times. CDR3 DNA: TGTGCCAGCTCACCCCCGGGGTCAGGGCGGCACGAGCAGTACTTC. Translated, it gives CASSPPGSGRHEQYF. The rearrangement uses TRBV18 and TRBJ2-7, with D perhaps matching TRBD1 or TRBD2 (5 bases each). The CDR3 length is 15 residues. The V end lost 3 bases, the J end lost 5 bases, and 17 bases lay between the germline ends. Germline V gene data show CDR1 as KGHSH and CDR2 as LQKENI.

CDR3: CASSLEAGVVNEQFF. DNA of the CDR3: TGTGCCAGCAGCTTAGAGGCAGGGGTAGTGAATGAGCAGTTCTTC. J is TRBJ2-1 and V is TRBV11-2; D is perhaps TRBD1 (6 bases). This CDR3 region has 15 residues. V was clipped by 0 bases and J by 7 bases, with 13 bases between them. CDR1 is SGHAT, CDR2 FQNNGV, per germline.

This clonotype was counted at least ten times. The genes are TRBV6-5 and TRBJ2-1, with D uncertain. CDR1 and CDR2 from the germline V gene are MNHEY and SVGAGI. V was cut by 5 bases and J by 2 bases, with 10 bases left in between. This CDR3 region has 14 residues. The CDR3 sequence: CASSPRRPYNEQFF. CDR3 bases: TGTGCCAGCAGTCCCCGCAGGCCCTACAATGAGCAGTTCTTC.

The chain has TRBV6-1 and TRBJ1-5; 8 bases map to TRBD1. The J segment lost 7 bases and the V segment lost 2 bases, leaving 13 bases of the junction unmatched. Germline lookup yields CDR1 MNHNS and CDR2 SASEGT. This CDR3 is 17 amino acids long. CDR3 DNA: TGTGCCAGCAGTGAATACCCCGGACAGGGCTCTCGACAGCCCCAGCATTTT. It specifies CASSEYPGQGSRQPQHF.

This clonotype has just a few counts. The V and J genes are TRBV20-1 and TRBJ1-2; TRBD1 agrees at 8 bases. There are 13 residues in the CDR3. V lost 6 bases to trimming and J lost 6 bases; unmatched junction nucleotides: 9. From germline, CDR1 is DFQATT and CDR2 SNEGSKA (reference sequence). CDR3 protein: CSAYGQGLNGYTF. In nucleotides, the CDR3 is TGCAGTGCCTACGGACAGGGTCTTAATGGCTACACCTTC.

This clonotype was seen repeatedly, ten times or more. The chain employs TRBV7-2 and TRBJ1-5, with D unresolved. Deletions cut 5 bases from V and 7 bases from J, with 15 bases between. Germline V gives CDR1 SGHTA, CDR2 FQGNSA. The CDR3 totals 14 residues. CDR3 in DNA: TGTGCCAGCAGCGCCGGGATCGGAGGGCAGCCCCAGCATTTT. Translated, it gives CASSAGIGGQPQHF.

The sample holds a few counts of this clonotype. The V gene is TRBV27, the J gene TRBJ2-1; 15 bases map to TRBD2. V shed 6 bases and J 4 bases; nucleotides not matched to a gene: 19. The CDR3 has 21 amino acids. Germline CDR1 MNHEY, CDR2 SMNVEV (reference sequence). The CDR3 DNA is TGTGCCAGCAGAACACCCCTCCCGGGACTAGCGGGGGGCGGGGGTTACAATGAGCAGTTCTTC. It encodes CASRTPLPGLAGGGGYNEQFF.

The chain couples TRBV28 to TRBJ2-4; D might be TRBD2 (6 bases). The germline V and J ends were trimmed by 5 bases and 3 bases, with 11 bases remaining between them. The CDR3 spans 14 residues. Germline values: CDR1 MDHEN, CDR2 SYDVKM. As DNA, the CDR3 is TGTGCCAGCAGTGGCGGGACGGACAAAAACATTCAGTACTTC. Protein: CASSGGTDKNIQYF.

This clonotype has just a few counts. The chain recombines TRBV11-2 with TRBJ2-3, with 9 bases aligning to TRBD2. The CDR3 covers 16 residues. V lost 5 bases, J lost 1 base, and 7 bases stayed unmatched. The germline V gene encodes CDR1 SGHAT and CDR2 FQNNGV. The CDR3 spells CASSRLAGVGTDTQYF. The CDR3 bases are TGTGCCAGCAGCCGATTAGCGGGAGTCGGCACAGATACGCAGTATTTT.

This clonotype was counted ten times or more. V and J are TRBV20-1 and TRBJ2-1; the match to TRBD2 covers 8 bases. The junction had 9 bases not matched to a gene; V was cut back by 0 bases and J by 11 bases. Germline CDR1 DFQATT, CDR2 SNEGSKA (reference sequence). This CDR3 spans 14 amino acids. Here the CDR3 DNA reads TGCAGTGCTAGAGATCAAGGACTAGCTGTAAAGCAGTTCTTC. Residues: CSARDQGLAVKQFF.

Ten or more counts support this clonotype. V gene TRBV5-6 combines with J gene TRBJ2-3, with D perhaps given as TRBD1 or TRBD2 (5 bases each). Germline loops: CDR1 SGHDT, CDR2 YYEEEE. CDR3 length: 16 residues. The germline V and J ends were trimmed by 3 bases and 0 bases, with 14 bases remaining between them. The CDR3 nucleotides read TGTGCCAGCAGCTCGGGACGGAAAGCTAGCACAGATACGCAGTATTTT. Amino acids: CASSSGRKASTDTQYF. Full variable domain (rest looked up from reference TRBV5-6 and TRBJ2-3): DAGVTQSPTHLIKTRGQQVTLRCSPKSGHDTVSWYQQALGQGPQFIFQYYEEEERQRGNFPDRFSGHQFPNYSSELNVNALLLGDSALYLCASSSGRKASTDTQYFGPGTRLTVL.